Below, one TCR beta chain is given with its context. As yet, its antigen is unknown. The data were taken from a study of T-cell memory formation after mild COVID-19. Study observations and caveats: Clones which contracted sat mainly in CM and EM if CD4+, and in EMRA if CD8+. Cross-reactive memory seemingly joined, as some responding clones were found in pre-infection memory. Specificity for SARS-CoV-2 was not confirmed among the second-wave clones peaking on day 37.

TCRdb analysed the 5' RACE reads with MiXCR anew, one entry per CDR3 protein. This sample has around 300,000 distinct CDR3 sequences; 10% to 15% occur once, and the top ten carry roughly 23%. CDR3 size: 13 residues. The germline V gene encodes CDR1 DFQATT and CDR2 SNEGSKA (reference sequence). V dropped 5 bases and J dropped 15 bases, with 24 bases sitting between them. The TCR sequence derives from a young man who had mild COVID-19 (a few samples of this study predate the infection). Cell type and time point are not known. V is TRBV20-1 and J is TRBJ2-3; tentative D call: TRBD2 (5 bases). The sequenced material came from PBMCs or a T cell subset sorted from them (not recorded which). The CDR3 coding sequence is TGCAGTGCTGCACGGGGTCTCCCACCTTCCCAATATTTT. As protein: CSAARGLPPSQYF.